This T cell receptor (beta chain) was captured by sequencing in a study of blood T cells in healthy people across ages. Findings of the study overall: Higher diversity and more naive CD4+ cells were features of long-lived donors, compared to aged donors.

CDR3 size: 15 residues. V lost 0 bases to trimming and J lost 5 bases; unmatched junction nucleotides: 6. Germline assignment: CDR1 LGHNA and CDR2 YSLEER. Primed by a sample-barcoded 5' primer and a J-beta primer mix, a second PCR proceeded for about 6 to 11 cycles. Every sample returned 2.5 million or more CDR3-containing paired-end reads. TCRdb independently ran MiXCR on the 5' RACE reads; one entry per CDR3 protein. This sample has 650,000 to 700,000 distinct CDR3 sequences, with about 34% found just once. Donation came from healthy Caucasian individuals in Russia who were aged roughly 6 to 95. A note on this clonotype: What it binds is unknown.

The source material was blood. The chain combines TRBV4-3 with TRBJ1-2; 7 nucleotides align to TRBD1. The sequence derives from an elderly woman in good health. The chain's CDR3 is CASSQDWTGVYGYTF. For the CDR3, the DNA is TGCGCCAGCAGCCAAGATTGGACAGGCGTATATGGCTACACCTTC.